These 28 T cell receptor beta chains were all obtained from the same sample, sequenced in a study of cytomegalovirus exposure and HLA in healthy donors. With 60 Vbeta and 13 Jbeta primers, the PCR was carried out. Sequenced by immunoSEQ multiplex PCR; TCRdb stores in-frame clones only, minus some. The data hold around 150,000 clones, with approximately 8.9% observed a single time. Sequencing used PBMCs. The receptors stem from a woman aged 40-49 years in good health and CMV-seropositive.

This clone appeared a few times. The junction departs from the called germline gene at one end, perhaps through a read error. At the DNA level, this CDR3 is encoded by other sequences in the same sample as well. The gene calls are TRBV19 and TRBJ2-2; D possibly corresponds to TRBD1 (6 bases). The germline V gene encodes CDR1 LNHDA and CDR2 SQIVND (reference sequence). The CDR3 has 16 residues. As DNA, the CDR3 is TGTGCCAGTAAGGCCCCTGGGGAAGGGGGAACCGGAGAGCTGTTTTTT. This codes for CASKAPGEGGTGELFF.

The chain combines TRBV6-6 with TRBJ1-1; 7 bases are shared with TRBD1. This CDR3 spans 16 amino acids. Germline V CDR1 and CDR2: MNHNY, SVGAGI (reference sequence). Losses at the gene ends were 5 bases for V and 6 bases for J; bases not matched to a gene: 15. CDR3 bases: TGTGCCAGCAGTACGTGTACAGGGGCCGTGTGCCCTGAAGCTTTCTTT. Protein product: CASSTCTGAVCPEAFF.

This clone has a handful of counts. V gene TRBV7-2 combines with J gene TRBJ1-1, with D tentatively TRBD1 (5 bases). Germline V gives CDR1 SGHTA, CDR2 FQGNSA. This CDR3 region has 14 residues. V lost 1 base to trimming and J lost 4 bases, with 10 bases between them. DNA of the CDR3: TGTGCCAGCAGCTTAGACAGGTTCCGCACTGAAGCTTTCTTT. Translation gives CASSLDRFRTEAFF. Full variable domain (rest looked up from reference TRBV7-2 and TRBJ1-1): GAGVSQSPSNKVTEKGKDVELRCDPISGHTALYWYRQSLGQGLEFLIYFQGNSAPDKSGLPSDRFSAERTGGSVSTLTIQRTQQEDSAVYLCASSLDRFRTEAFFGQGTRLTVV.

The CDR3 reads CASRPMSTEAFF. The CDR3 coding sequence is TGTGCCAGCAGGCCGATGAGCACTGAAGCTTTCTTT. This chain uses TRBV7-2 with TRBJ1-1, with unresolved D. Between the trimmed V and J ends, which lost 6 bases and 4 bases, there was a span of 9 bases. Germline V gene sequence: CDR1 SGHTA, CDR2 FQGNSA. The CDR3 has 12 amino acids.

This clone was detected only a few times. This chain links TRBV19 with TRBJ1-2; D perhaps matches TRBD1 (6 bases). Germline CDR1 and CDR2: LNHDA and SQIVND (reference sequence). Trimming removed 6 bases at V and 4 bases at J, with 18 bases between. CDR3 size: 15 residues. The CDR3 DNA follows: TGTGCCAGTAGACAGGGCCGGGGGGGTGTCTATGGCTACACCTTC. Translated: CASRQGRGGVYGYTF.

This clone was counted between two and nine times. The V call is TRBV7-9, the J call TRBJ1-1; 7 bases align to TRBD1. CDR1 SEHNR and CDR2 FQNEAQ come from the germline V gene (reference sequence). Trimming took 1 base from V and 10 from J; bases not matched to a gene: 6. The CDR3 has 13 amino acids. CDR3 amino acids: CASSLVGQERAFF. For the CDR3, the DNA is TGTGCCAGCAGCTTAGTTGGACAGGAAAGAGCTTTCTTT.

This clone was detected a few times. The J gene is TRBJ2-2, the V gene TRBV11-2; 11 bases are shared with TRBD2. Germline V gene sequence: CDR1 SGHAT, CDR2 FQNNGV. Germline trimming cut 3 bases from V and 5 bases from J; bases unmatched to any gene: 14. This CDR3 comprises 19 residues. The CDR3 is CASSFIVPSGGLSTGELFF. Written as DNA, the CDR3 is TGTGCCAGCAGCTTTATCGTTCCTAGCGGGGGGTTAAGTACCGGGGAGCTGTTTTTT.

A few counts support this clone. The chain joins TRBV11-3 to TRBJ1-1; the match to TRBD1 covers 8 bases. Losses at the gene ends were 6 bases for V and 3 bases for J; bases not matched to a gene: 6. This CDR3 region has 14 residues. CDR1 SGHNT and CDR2 YENEEA come from the germline V gene. Here the CDR3 DNA reads TGTGCCAGCAGTATTCTGACAGGGGACACTGAAGCTTTCTTT. This sequence encodes CASSILTGDTEAFF. The variable domain in full, completed from reference TRBV11-3 and TRBJ1-1, reads EAGVVQSPRYKIIEKKQPVAFWCNPISGHNTLYWYLQNLGQGPELLIRYENEEAVDDSQLPKDRFSAERLKGVDSTLKIQPAELGDSAVYLCASSILTGDTEAFFGQGTRLTVV.

This clone was recorded a few times. The CDR3 bases are TGCGCCAGCAGCCCCCTGAGGATTCAGAACACTGAAGCTTTCTTT. Translated: CASSPLRIQNTEAFF. The chain couples TRBV5-1 to TRBJ1-1; D is uncertain. Trimming pared 4 bases from V and 1 base from J, leaving 14 bases between. Germline values: CDR1 SGHRS, CDR2 YFSETQ. The CDR3 contains 15 residues.

V gene TRBV4-1 combines with J gene TRBJ1-2; 9 bases agree with TRBD1. The CDR3 is made up of 16 amino acids. J lost 4 bases, V lost 3 bases, and 9 bases had no gene match. Germline values: CDR1 MGHRA, CDR2 YSYEKL. Here the CDR3 reads CASSHGGQGKFYGYTF. CDR3 sequence (DNA): TGCGCCAGCAGCCATGGAGGACAGGGGAAATTCTATGGCTACACCTTC.

This clone was detected only a few times. The gene calls are TRBV10-3 and TRBJ1-1, with a possible D match to TRBD1 (6 bases). CDR3 length: 14 amino acids. Germline lookup yields CDR1 ENHRY and CDR2 SYGVKD. Trimming stripped 8 bases from V and 6 bases from J, with 19 bases between. The CDR3 DNA sequence: TGTGCCATCTCGGGAACAGGGAAAGTTGCTGAAGCTTTCTTT. Protein: CAISGTGKVAEAFF.

This sequence joins TRBV12-5 and TRBJ2-2, with TRBD2 matching over 13 bases. This CDR3 region has 18 residues. After removal of 2 bases from V and 4 bases from J, the junction contained 7 bases not matched to a gene. Germline assignment: CDR1 LGHNT and CDR2 FRNRAP. The CDR3 DNA is TGTGCTAGTGGTTTGCCCCAACTAGCGGGGGGGGTCACCGGGGAGCTGTTTTTT. Translating gives CASGLPQLAGGVTGELFF.

The V and J genes are TRBV5-1 and TRBJ2-4, with D possibly TRBD1 on 6 matching bases. Germline CDR1 is SGHRS and CDR2 is YFSETQ. The CDR3 extends over 17 amino acids. V was clipped by 4 bases and J by 2 bases, with 19 bases between them. Here the CDR3 DNA reads TGCGCCAGCAGCGCCTCCCCGGGACAAGCTTCCAAAAACATTCAGTACTTC. It encodes CASSASPGQASKNIQYF.

This clone was seen only a few times. This sequence joins TRBV5-1 and TRBJ2-7, with TRBD1 identical over 7 bases. Trimming cost V 2 bases and J 0 bases; bases outside gene matches: 5. The CDR3 sequence is 15 residues long. Germline CDR1 SGHRS, CDR2 YFSETQ. Here the CDR3 reads CASSFGDRVSYEQYF. In DNA form, the CDR3 reads TGCGCCAGCAGCTTCGGCGACAGGGTCTCCTACGAGCAGTACTTC.

The chain has TRBV12-5 and TRBJ1-1; tentative D call: TRBD1 (6 bases). Germline values: CDR1 LGHNT, CDR2 FRNRAP. V was trimmed by 4 bases and J by 8 bases, leaving 11 bases between them. The CDR3 has 12 amino acids. The CDR3 spells CASGYLGTEAFF. In DNA form, the CDR3 reads TGTGCTAGTGGTTACCTTGGGACAGAAGCTTTCTTT.

The genes are TRBV6-6 and TRBJ2-3; D is possibly TRBD2 (5 bases). There are 13 residues in the CDR3. CDR1 is MNHNY, CDR2 SVGAGI, per germline (reference sequence). Trimming stripped 5 bases from V and 3 bases from J, with 9 bases between. CDR3 sequence: CASSAPGTDTQYF. The CDR3 DNA reads TGTGCCAGCAGTGCCCCGGGGACAGATACGCAGTATTTT.

The CDR3 DNA follows: TGCGCCAGCAGCCAGGGGGTAGCGGGGGCCCTCACAGATACGCAGTATTTT. Translation: CASSQGVAGALTDTQYF. V is TRBV4-1 and J is TRBJ2-3; 9 bases align to TRBD2. This CDR3 has 17 residues. J lost 2 bases, V lost 3 bases, and 9 bases had no gene match. Looked up from germline, CDR1 is MGHRA and CDR2 is YSYEKL.

The rearrangement uses TRBV5-1 and TRBJ1-3; 8 nucleotides agree with TRBD1. Germline CDR1 is SGHRS and CDR2 is YFSETQ. The CDR3 has 15 residues. Germline trimming cut 1 base from V and 7 bases from J; bases unmatched to any gene: 7. CDR3 DNA: TGCGCCAGCAGCTTGTATGGACAGGGAACGAACACCATATATTTT. Translating it yields CASSLYGQGTNTIYF. The full variable domain, its missing parts supplied by reference TRBV5-1 and TRBJ1-3, is KAGVTQTPRYLIKTRGQQVTLSCSPISGHRSVSWYQQTPGQGLQFLFEYFSETQRNKGNFPGRFSGRQFSNSRSEMNVSTLELGDSALYLCASSLYGQGTNTIYFGEGSWLTVV.

This clone was counted between two and nine times. This chain links TRBV5-1 with TRBJ1-3; no clear D gene. Trimming removed 4 bases from V and 0 bases from J, with 11 bases in between. Germline-derived CDR1 and CDR2 are SGHRS and YFSETQ. The CDR3 is 15 amino acids. The CDR3 loop reads CASSDSTSSGNTIYF. In DNA form, the CDR3 reads TGCGCCAGCAGCGACTCAACCAGCTCTGGAAACACCATATATTTT.

This clone showed up many times. This chain links TRBV4-3 with TRBJ1-5, with D possibly matching TRBD1 (5 bases). The CDR3 consists of 15 residues. Trimming left V 0 bases short and J 4 bases short, with 10 bases between. The germline V gene has CDR1 LGHNA and CDR2 YSLEER. The CDR3 here is CASSQDRGLNQPQHF. The CDR3, as DNA: TGCGCCAGCAGCCAAGATAGGGGTTTGAATCAGCCCCAGCATTTT.

The V call is TRBV14, the J call TRBJ2-4; 7 bases align to TRBD1. This CDR3 spans 17 amino acids. Looked up from germline, CDR1 is SGHDN and CDR2 is FVKESK. V trimming: 4 bases; J trimming: 1 base; junction bases outside the gene matches: 10. The CDR3: CASSPRQGGGAKNIQYF. Written as DNA, the CDR3 is TGTGCCAGCAGCCCCCGACAGGGCGGTGGTGCCAAAAACATTCAGTACTTC. The entire variable domain, with the rest obtained from reference TRBV14 and TRBJ2-4, is as follows: EAGVTQFPSHSVIEKGQTVTLRCDPISGHDNLYWYRRVMGKEIKFLLHFVKESKQDESGMPNNRFLAERTGGTYSTLKVQPAELEDSGVYFCASSPRQGGGAKNIQYFGAGTRLSVL.

This sequence joins TRBV7-2 and TRBJ1-2, with 7 bases identical to TRBD1. Per germline, CDR1 SGHTA and CDR2 FQGNSA. This CDR3 is built from 14 residues. Losses at the gene ends were 3 bases for V and 5 bases for J; bases not matched to a gene: 6. CDR3 protein: CASSFLQGGYGYTF. The DNA of the CDR3 is TGTGCCAGCAGCTTTTTGCAGGGGGGTTATGGCTACACCTTC.

The rearrangement joins TRBV6-5 to TRBJ1-1; 7 nucleotides line up with TRBD1. The CDR3 contains 15 residues. From germline, CDR1 is MNHEY and CDR2 SVGAGI. V dropped 0 bases and J dropped 4; count of bases not matched to a gene: 5. CDR3 nucleotides: TGTGCCAGCAGTTACTCGACAGGGATGGGCACTGAAGCTTTCTTT. This gives the protein CASSYSTGMGTEAFF.

This clone was seen only a few times. The chain is built from TRBV9 and TRBJ2-1; 16 bases are shared with TRBD2. The CDR3 consists of 17 residues. V trimming: 0 bases; J trimming: 7 bases; junction bases outside the gene matches: 4. Germline-derived CDR1 and CDR2 are SGDLS and YYNGEE. CDR3 sequence: CASSVAGLAGGPNEQFF. DNA of the CDR3: TGTGCCAGCAGCGTAGCGGGACTAGCGGGGGGGCCTAATGAGCAGTTCTTC.

CDR3 coding DNA: TGTGCCAGCAGCGTAGATGCGGGCGTAATGGGTGAGCAGTTCTTC. Translated, it gives CASSVDAGVMGEQFF. The chain links TRBV9 to TRBJ2-1; a possible D gene is TRBD2 (5 bases). The CDR3 has 15 residues. Deletions cut 0 bases from V and 9 bases from J, with 16 bases between. Per the germline V gene, CDR1 is SGDLS and CDR2 is YYNGEE.

This clone was counted only a few times. The CDR3 spells CASSSSGGDNEQFF. The CDR3 nucleotides read TGTGCCAGCAGCTCTAGCGGGGGTGACAATGAGCAGTTCTTC. The genes are TRBV7-9 and TRBJ2-1; 10 nucleotides agree with TRBD2. The CDR3 is 14 residues long. V was pared by 4 bases and J by 5 bases, with 2 bases of the junction left unmatched. The V gene's germline CDR1 is SEHNR and CDR2 FQNEAQ (reference sequence).

The chain is built from TRBV5-1 and TRBJ2-1, with 12 bases identical to TRBD2. The CDR3 consists of 16 residues. V was pared by 3 bases and J by 6 bases, with 7 bases of the junction left unmatched. The germline CDR1 and CDR2 sequences are SGHRS and YFSETQ. In DNA, the CDR3 is TGCGCCAGCAGCTCACTAGCGGGGGGCCTCTTCAATGAGCAGTTCTTC. It translates to CASSSLAGGLFNEQFF.

This clone was counted a few times. The chain couples TRBV7-9 to TRBJ2-5; TRBD2 matches at 11 bases. Germline CDR1 is SEHNR and CDR2 is FQNEAQ (reference sequence). CDR3 length: 14 residues. Trimming removed 3 bases from V and 3 bases from J; junction bases left unmatched: 0. The CDR3 here is CASSFSGGEETQYF. CDR3 coding DNA: TGTGCCAGCAGCTTTAGCGGGGGGGAAGAGACCCAGTACTTC.